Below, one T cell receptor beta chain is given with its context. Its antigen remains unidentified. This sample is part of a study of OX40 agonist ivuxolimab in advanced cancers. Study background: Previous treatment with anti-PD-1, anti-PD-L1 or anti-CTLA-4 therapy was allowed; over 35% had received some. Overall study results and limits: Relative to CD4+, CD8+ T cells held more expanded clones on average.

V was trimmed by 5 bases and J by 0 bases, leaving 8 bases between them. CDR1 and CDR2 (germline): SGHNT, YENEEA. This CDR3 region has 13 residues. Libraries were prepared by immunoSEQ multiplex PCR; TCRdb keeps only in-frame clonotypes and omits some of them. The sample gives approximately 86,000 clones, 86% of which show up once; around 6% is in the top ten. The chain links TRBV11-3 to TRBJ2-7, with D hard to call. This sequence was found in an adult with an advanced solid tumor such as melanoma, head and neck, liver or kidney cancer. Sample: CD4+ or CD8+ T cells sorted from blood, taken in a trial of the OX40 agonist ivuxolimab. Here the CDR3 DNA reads TGTGCCAGCAGCCAGAGGAGCTCCTACGAGCAGTACTTC. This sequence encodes CASSQRSSYEQYF.